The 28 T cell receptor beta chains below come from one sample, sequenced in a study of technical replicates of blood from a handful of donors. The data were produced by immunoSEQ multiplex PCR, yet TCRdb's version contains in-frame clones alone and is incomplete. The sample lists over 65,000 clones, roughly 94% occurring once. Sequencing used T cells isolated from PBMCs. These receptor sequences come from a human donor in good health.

The CDR3 loop is CASTEIVVSWTPDSGNTIYF. In DNA form, the CDR3 reads TGTGCCAGCACCGAAATCGTCGTGAGTTGGACACCAGACTCTGGAAACACCATATATTTT. The rearrangement joins TRBV2 to TRBJ1-3; a weak D match, TRBD1 (5 bases). Germline CDR1 and CDR2: SNHLY and FYNNEI. Trimming took 7 bases from V and 0 from J, leaving 28 bases between them. CDR3 size: 20 residues. The full variable domain, completed using reference TRBV2 and TRBJ1-3, is EPEVTQTPSHQVTQMGQEVILRCVPISNHLYFYWYRQILGQKVEFLVSFYNNEISEKSEIFDDQFSVERPDGSNFTLKIRSTKLEDSAMYFCASTEIVVSWTPDSGNTIYFGEGSWLTVV.

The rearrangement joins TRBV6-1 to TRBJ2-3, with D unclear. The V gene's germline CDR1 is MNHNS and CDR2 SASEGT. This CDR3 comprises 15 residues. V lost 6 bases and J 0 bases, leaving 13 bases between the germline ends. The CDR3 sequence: CASRNGDFSTDTQYF. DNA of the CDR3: TGTGCCAGCAGAAACGGTGACTTTAGCACAGATACGCAGTATTTT.

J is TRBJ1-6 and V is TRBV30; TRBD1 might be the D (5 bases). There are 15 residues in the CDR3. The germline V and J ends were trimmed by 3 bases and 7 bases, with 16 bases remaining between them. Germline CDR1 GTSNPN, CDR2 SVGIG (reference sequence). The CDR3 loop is CAWRAIGGGNSPLHF. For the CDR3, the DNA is TGTGCCTGGAGGGCAATTGGGGGGGGGAATTCACCCCTCCACTTT.

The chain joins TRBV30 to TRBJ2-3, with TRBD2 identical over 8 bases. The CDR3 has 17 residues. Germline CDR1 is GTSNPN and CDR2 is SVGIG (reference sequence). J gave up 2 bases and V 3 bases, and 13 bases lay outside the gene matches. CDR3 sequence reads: CAWRGISSGYSTDTQYF. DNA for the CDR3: TGTGCCTGGAGGGGGATATCTAGCGGGTATTCCACAGATACGCAGTATTTT.

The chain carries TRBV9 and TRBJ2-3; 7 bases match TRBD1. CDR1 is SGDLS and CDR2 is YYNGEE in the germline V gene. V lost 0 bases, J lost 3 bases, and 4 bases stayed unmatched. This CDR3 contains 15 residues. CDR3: CASSVDGTVTDTQYF. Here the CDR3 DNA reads TGTGCCAGCAGCGTAGACGGGACAGTTACAGATACGCAGTATTTT.

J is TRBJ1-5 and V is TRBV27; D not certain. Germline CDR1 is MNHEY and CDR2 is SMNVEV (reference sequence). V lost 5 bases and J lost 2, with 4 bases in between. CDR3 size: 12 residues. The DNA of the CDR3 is TGTGCCAGCAGTACACGCAATCAGCCCCAGCATTTT. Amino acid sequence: CASSTRNQPQHF.

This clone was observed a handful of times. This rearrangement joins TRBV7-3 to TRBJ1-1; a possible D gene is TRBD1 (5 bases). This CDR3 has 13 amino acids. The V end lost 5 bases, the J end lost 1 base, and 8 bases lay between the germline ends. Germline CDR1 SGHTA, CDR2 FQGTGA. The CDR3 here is CASSATGNTEAFF. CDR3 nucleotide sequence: TGTGCCAGCAGCGCAACAGGGAACACTGAAGCTTTCTTT.

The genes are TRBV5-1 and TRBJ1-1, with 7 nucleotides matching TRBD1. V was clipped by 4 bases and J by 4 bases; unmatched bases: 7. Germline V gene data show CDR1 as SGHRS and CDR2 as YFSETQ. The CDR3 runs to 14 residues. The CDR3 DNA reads TGCGCCAGCAGCCCAGGGGGAAAGCGCACTGAAGCTTTCTTT. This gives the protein CASSPGGKRTEAFF.

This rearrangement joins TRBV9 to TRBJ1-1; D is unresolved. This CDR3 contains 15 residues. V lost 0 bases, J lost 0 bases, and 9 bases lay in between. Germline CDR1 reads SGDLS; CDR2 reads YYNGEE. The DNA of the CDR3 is TGTGCCAGCAGCGTAGGGGCAGCCATGAACACTGAAGCTTTCTTT. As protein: CASSVGAAMNTEAFF.

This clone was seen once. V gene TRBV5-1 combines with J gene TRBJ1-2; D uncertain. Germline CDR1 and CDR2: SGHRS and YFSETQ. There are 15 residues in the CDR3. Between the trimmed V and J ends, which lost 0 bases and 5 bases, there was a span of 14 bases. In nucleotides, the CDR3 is TGCGCCAGCAGCTTGGCCGGAGTGGTGGAGTATGGCTACACCTTC. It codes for CASSLAGVVEYGYTF.

The CDR3 sequence is CASRDTGYPLHTEAFF. CDR3 nucleotide sequence: TGCGCCAGCAGGGATACAGGCTATCCCCTACACACTGAAGCTTTCTTT. The chain links TRBV5-1 to TRBJ1-1, with D possibly TRBD1 on 5 matching bases. Germline V gene data show CDR1 as SGHRS and CDR2 as YFSETQ. The CDR3 is 16 amino acids. V dropped 5 bases and J dropped 3 bases, with 20 bases sitting between them. Drawing the rest from reference TRBV5-1 and TRBJ1-1, the complete variable domain is KAGVTQTPRYLIKTRGQQVTLSCSPISGHRSVSWYQQTPGQGLQFLFEYFSETQRNKGNFPGRFSGRQFSNSRSEMNVSTLELGDSALYLCASRDTGYPLHTEAFFGQGTRLTVV.

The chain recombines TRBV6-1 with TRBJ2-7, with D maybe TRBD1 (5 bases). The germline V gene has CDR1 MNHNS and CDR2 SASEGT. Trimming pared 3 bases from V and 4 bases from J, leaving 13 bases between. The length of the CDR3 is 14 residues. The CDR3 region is CASSDVSTDYEQYF. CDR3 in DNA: TGTGCCAGCAGTGATGTCTCGACAGATTACGAGCAGTACTTC.

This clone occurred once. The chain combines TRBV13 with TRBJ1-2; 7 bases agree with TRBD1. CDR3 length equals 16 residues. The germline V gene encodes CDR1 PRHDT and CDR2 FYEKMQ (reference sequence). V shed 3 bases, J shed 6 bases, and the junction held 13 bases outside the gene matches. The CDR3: CASSFFNRQGMHGYTF. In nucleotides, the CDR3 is TGTGCCAGCAGCTTCTTTAATAGACAGGGTATGCATGGCTACACCTTC.

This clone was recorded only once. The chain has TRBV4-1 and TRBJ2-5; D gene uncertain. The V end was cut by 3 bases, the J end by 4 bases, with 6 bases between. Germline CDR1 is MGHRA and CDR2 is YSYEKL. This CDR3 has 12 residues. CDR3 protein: CASSQGRETQYF. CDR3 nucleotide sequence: TGCGCCAGCAGCCAGGGCCGAGAGACCCAGTACTTC.

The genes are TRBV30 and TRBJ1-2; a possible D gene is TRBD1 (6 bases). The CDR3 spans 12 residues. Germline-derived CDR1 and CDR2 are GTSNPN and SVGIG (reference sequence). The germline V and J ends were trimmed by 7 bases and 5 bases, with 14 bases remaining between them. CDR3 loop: CALRQDRYGYTF. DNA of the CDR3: TGTGCCTTGCGACAGGATCGATATGGCTACACCTTC.

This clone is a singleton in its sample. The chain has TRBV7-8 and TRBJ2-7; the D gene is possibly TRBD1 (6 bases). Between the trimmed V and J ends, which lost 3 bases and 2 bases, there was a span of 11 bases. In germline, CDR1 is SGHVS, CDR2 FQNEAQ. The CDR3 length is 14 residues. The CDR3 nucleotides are TGTGCCAGCAGCTTTGACAGGTTGGCCTACGAGCAGTACTTC. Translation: CASSFDRLAYEQYF.

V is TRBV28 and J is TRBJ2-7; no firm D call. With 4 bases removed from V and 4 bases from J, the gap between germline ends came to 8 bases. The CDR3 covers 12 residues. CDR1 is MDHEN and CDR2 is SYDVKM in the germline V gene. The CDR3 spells CASSSKLYEQYF. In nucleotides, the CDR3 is TGTGCCAGCAGTTCGAAGCTATACGAGCAGTACTTC.

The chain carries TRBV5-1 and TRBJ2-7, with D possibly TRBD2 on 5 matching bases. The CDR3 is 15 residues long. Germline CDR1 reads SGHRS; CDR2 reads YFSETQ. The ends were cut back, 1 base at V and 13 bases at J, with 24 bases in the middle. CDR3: CASSLLAGGPFLYYF. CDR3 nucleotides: TGCGCCAGCAGCTTGTTGGCAGGCGGGCCCTTCTTGTACTACTTC. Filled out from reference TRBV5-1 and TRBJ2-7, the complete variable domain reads KAGVTQTPRYLIKTRGQQVTLSCSPISGHRSVSWYQQTPGQGLQFLFEYFSETQRNKGNFPGRFSGRQFSNSRSEMNVSTLELGDSALYLCASSLLAGGPFLYYFGPGTRLTVT.

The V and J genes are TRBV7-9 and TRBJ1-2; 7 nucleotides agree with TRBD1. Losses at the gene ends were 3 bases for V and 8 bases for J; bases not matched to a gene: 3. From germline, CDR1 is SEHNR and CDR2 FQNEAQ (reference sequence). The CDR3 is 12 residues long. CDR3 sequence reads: CASSFTGDGYTF. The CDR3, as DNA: TGTGCCAGCAGCTTTACAGGGGACGGCTACACCTTC.

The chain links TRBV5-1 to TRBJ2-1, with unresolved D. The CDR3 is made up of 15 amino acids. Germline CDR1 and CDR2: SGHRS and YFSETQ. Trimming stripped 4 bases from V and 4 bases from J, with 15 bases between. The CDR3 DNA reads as TGCGCCAGCAGCATATCGGTCCCTACTTACAATGAGCAGTTCTTC. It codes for CASSISVPTYNEQFF.

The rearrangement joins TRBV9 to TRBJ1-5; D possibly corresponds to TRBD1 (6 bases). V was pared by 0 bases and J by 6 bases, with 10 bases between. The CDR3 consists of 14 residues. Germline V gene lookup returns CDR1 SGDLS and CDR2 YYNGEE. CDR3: CASSVGVGAQPQHF. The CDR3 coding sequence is TGTGCCAGCAGCGTAGGTGTGGGGGCTCAGCCCCAGCATTTT.

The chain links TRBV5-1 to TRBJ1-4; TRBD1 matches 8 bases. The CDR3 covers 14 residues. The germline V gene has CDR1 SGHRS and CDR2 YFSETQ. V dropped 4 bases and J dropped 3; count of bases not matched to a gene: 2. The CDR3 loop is CASSATGANEKLFF. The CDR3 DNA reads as TGCGCCAGCAGCGCGACAGGGGCTAATGAAAAACTGTTTTTT.

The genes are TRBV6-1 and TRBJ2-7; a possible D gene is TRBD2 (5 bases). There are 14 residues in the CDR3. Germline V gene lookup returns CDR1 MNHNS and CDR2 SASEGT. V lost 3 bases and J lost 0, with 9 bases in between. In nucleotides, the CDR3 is TGTGCCAGCAGTGACCCCGGACTCTCCTACGAGCAGTACTTC. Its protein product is CASSDPGLSYEQYF.

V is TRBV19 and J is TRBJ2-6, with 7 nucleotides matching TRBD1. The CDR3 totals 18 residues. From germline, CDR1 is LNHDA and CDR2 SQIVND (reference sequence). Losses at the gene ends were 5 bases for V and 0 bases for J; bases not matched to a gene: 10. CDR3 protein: CASSLSRDRSSGANVLTF. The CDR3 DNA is TGTGCCAGTAGTCTCAGCCGGGACAGATCCTCTGGGGCCAACGTCCTGACTTTC.

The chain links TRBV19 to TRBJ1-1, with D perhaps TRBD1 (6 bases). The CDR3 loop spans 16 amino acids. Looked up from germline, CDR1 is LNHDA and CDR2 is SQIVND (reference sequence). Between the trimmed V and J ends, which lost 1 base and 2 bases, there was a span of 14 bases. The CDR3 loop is CASSIGTEFHNTEAFF. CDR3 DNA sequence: TGTGCCAGTAGTATAGGGACAGAGTTCCACAACACTGAAGCTTTCTTT.

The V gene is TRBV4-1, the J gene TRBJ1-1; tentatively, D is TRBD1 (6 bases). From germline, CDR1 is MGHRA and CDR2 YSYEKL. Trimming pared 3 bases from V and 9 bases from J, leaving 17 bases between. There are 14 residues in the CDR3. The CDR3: CASSHLSGQPKAFF. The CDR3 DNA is TGCGCCAGCAGCCACCTCTCGGGACAACCCAAAGCTTTCTTT.

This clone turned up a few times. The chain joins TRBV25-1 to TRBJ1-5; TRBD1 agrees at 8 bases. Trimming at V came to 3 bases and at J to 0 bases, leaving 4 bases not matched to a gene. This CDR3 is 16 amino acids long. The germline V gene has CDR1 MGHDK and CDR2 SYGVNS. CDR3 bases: TGTGCCAGCAGTGATAGCCAGGGGGCTAGCAATCAGCCCCAGCATTTT. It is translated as CASSDSQGASNQPQHF.

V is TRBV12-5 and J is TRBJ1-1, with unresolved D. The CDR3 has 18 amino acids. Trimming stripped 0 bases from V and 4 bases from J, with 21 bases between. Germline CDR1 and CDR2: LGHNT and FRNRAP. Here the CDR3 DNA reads TGTGCTAGTGGTTTGGTCCCCTCGGGGTCCAATTGGGGCACTGAAGCTTTCTTT. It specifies CASGLVPSGSNWGTEAFF. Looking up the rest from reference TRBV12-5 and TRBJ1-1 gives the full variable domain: DARVTQTPRHKVTEMGQEVTMRCQPILGHNTVFWYRQTMMQGLELLAYFRNRAPLDDSGMPKDRFSAEMPDATLATLKIQPSEPRDSAVYFCASGLVPSGSNWGTEAFFGQGTRLTVV.